The clone carrying this TCR beta chain was seen many times. TCRdb's copy holds only in-frame clones and misses some; the assay was immunoSEQ multiplex PCR. There are roughly 48,000 clones in the sample; 88% occur only once, and around 1.2% lies in the top ten. CDR1 is MDHEN, CDR2 SYDVKM, per germline. The CDR3 runs to 15 residues. V dropped 4 bases and J dropped 5 bases, with 14 bases sitting between them. The sample originates from a study of T cell changes during pregnancy in multiple sclerosis. Material: CD4+ T cells from peripheral blood mononuclear cells, obtained in the second trimester of pregnancy. V is TRBV28 and J is TRBJ2-2; tentative D call: TRBD2 (5 bases). The TCR sequence derives from a female donor with multiple sclerosis, enrolled in a pregnancy study. CDR3 bases: TGTGCCAGCAGTTCCTTGATGGAGGAGACCGGGGAGCTGTTTTTT. Amino acid sequence: CASSSLMEETGELFF. Based on the CDR3 plus reference TRBV28 and TRBJ2-2, the full variable domain is DVKVTQSSRYLVKRTGEKVFLECVQDMDHENMFWYRQDPGLGLRLIYFSYDVKMKEKGDIPEGYSVSREKKERFSLILESASTNQTSMYLCASSSLMEETGELFFGEGSRLTVL.